This TCR beta chain stems from a study of breast tumors, draining lymph nodes, adjacent tissues. The study, taken as a whole, reports: Tumor repertoires ranked between lymph nodes and nontumor tissue in diversity, with V and J gene preferences.

TCRdb reprocessed the multiplex PCR reads with MiXCR, giving one entry per CDR3 protein. The sample carries 150,000 to 200,000 distinct CDR3 sequences, approximately 33% recorded once. On this clonotype itself: Its antigen is not known.

The length of the CDR3 is 17 residues. The V gene's germline CDR1 is DFQATT and CDR2 SNEGSKA (reference sequence). The V end was cut by 0 bases, the J end by 5 bases, with 17 bases between. The lymph nodes were axillary draining lymph nodes from breast cancer patients. This rearrangement joins TRBV20-1 to TRBJ2-6, with D perhaps matching TRBD1 (5 bases). The sample taken for sequencing was axillary lymph node tissue. The sequence was collected from a female donor with breast cancer. Some clones in this sample may be carry-over from other donors' samples. CDR3 loop: CSAREDIYSQRANVLTF. CDR3 in DNA: TGCAGTGCTAGAGAGGACATCTACTCACAGAGGGCCAACGTCCTGACTTTC.